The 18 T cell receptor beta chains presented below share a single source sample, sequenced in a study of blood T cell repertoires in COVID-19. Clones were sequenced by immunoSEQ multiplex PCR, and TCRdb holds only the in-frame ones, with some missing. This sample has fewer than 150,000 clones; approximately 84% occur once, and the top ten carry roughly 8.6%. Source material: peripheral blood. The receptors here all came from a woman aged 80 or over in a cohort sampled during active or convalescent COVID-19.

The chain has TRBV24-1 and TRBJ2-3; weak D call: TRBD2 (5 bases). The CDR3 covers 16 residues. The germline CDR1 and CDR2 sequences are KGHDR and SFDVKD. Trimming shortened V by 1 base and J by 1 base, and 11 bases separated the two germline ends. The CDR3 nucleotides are TGTGCCACCAGTGATTTCAGAGGGAAGGGCACAGATACGCAGTATTTT. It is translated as CATSDFRGKGTDTQYF.

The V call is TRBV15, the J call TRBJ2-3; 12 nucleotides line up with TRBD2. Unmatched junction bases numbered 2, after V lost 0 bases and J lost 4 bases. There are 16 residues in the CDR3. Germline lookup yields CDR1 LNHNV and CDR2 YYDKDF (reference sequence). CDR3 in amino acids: CATSRDLAGGSDTQYF. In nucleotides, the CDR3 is TGTGCCACCAGCAGAGATCTAGCGGGGGGGTCAGATACGCAGTATTTT.

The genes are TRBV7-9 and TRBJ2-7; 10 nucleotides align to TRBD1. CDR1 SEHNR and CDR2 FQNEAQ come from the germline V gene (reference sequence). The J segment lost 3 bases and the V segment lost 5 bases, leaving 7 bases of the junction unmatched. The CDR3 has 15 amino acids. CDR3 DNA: TGTGCCAGCAGCCCCGGGGGGACAGGGGACTACGAGCAGTACTTC. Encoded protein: CASSPGGTGDYEQYF.

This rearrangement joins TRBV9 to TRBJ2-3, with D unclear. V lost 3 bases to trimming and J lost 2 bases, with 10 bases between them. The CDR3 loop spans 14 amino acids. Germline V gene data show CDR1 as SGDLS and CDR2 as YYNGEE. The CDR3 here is CASSERVPTDTQYF. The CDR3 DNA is TGTGCCAGCAGCGAACGGGTTCCCACAGATACGCAGTATTTT.

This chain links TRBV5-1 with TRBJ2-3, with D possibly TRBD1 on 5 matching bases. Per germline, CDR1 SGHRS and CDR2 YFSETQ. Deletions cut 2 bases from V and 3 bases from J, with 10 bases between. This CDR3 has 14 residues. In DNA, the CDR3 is TGCGCCAGCAGCTTTGGCAGGGTTACAGATACGCAGTATTTT. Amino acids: CASSFGRVTDTQYF.

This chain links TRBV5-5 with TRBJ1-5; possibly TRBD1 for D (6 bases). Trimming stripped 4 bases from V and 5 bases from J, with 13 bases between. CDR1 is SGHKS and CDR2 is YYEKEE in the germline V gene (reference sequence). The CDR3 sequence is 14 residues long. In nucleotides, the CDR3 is TGTGCCAGCAGCCTTGGGGGGGGGCATCAGCCCCAGCATTTT. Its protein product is CASSLGGGHQPQHF.

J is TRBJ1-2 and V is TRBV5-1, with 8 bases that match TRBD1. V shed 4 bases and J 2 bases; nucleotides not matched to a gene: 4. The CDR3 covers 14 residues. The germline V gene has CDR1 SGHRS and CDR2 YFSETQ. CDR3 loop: CASSNGQGNYGYTF. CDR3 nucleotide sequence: TGCGCCAGCAGCAATGGACAGGGCAACTATGGCTACACCTTC. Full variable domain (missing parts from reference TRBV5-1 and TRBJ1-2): KAGVTQTPRYLIKTRGQQVTLSCSPISGHRSVSWYQQTPGQGLQFLFEYFSETQRNKGNFPGRFSGRQFSNSRSEMNVSTLELGDSALYLCASSNGQGNYGYTFGSGTRLTVV.

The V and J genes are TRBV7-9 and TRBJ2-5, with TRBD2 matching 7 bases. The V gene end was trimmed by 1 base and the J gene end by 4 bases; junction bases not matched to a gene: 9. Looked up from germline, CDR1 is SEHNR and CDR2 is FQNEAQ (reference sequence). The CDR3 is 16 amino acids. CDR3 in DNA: TGTGCCAGCAGCTTAGTAGCCGGGGGGTCCGGAGAGACCCAGTACTTC. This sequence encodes CASSLVAGGSGETQYF.

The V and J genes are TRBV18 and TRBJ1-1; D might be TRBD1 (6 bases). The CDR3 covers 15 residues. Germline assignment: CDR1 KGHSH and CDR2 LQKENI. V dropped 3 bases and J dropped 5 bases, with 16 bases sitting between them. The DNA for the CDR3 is TGTGCCAGCTCACCTCAAATTTCCGGGACAACTGAAGCTTTCTTT. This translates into CASSPQISGTTEAFF.

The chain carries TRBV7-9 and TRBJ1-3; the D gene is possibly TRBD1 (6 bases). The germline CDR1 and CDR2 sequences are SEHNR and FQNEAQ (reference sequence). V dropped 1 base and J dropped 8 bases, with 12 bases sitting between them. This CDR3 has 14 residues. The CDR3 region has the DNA TGTGCCAGCAGCTTAGGGGACAACCGGGACACCATATATTTT. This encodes CASSLGDNRDTIYF.

The CDR3 loop is CASSQGSSYNSPLHF. As DNA, the CDR3 is TGTGCCAGCAGCCAAGGGAGCTCCTATAATTCACCCCTCCACTTT. The rearrangement joins TRBV3-1 (or the pseudogene TRBV3-2) to TRBJ1-6; no reliable D call. V was shortened by 1 base and J by 0 bases, with 4 bases between the two germline ends. Germline lookup yields CDR1 LGHDT and CDR2 YNNKEL (reference sequence). The CDR3 consists of 15 residues.

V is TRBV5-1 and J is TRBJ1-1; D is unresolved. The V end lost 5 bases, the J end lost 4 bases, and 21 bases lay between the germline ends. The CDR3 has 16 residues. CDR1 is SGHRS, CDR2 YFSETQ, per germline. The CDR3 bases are TGCGCCAGCAGGTACCGGTTTTTATTATCGGGCACTGAAGCTTTCTTT. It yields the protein CASRYRFLLSGTEAFF.

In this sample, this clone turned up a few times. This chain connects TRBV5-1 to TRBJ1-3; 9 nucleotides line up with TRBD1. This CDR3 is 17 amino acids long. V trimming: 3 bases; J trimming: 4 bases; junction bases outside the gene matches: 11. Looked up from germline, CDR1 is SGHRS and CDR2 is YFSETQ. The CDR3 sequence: CASSWGRTGAVGNTIYF. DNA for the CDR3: TGCGCCAGCAGCTGGGGCCGGACAGGGGCTGTCGGAAACACCATATATTTT.

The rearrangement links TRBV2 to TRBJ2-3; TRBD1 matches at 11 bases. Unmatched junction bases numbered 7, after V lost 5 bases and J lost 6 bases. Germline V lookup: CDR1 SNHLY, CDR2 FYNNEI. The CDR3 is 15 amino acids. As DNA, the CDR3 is TGTGCCAGCAGTAACCGGGACAGGGGGGCGGATACGCAGTATTTT. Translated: CASSNRDRGADTQYF.

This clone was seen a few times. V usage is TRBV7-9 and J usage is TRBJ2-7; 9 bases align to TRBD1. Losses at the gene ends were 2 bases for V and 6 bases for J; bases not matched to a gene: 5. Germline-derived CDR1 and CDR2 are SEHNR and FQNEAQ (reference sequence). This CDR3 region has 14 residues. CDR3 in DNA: TGTGCCAGCAGCTTACCGGGACAGGGTGCCGAGCAGTACTTC. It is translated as CASSLPGQGAEQYF.

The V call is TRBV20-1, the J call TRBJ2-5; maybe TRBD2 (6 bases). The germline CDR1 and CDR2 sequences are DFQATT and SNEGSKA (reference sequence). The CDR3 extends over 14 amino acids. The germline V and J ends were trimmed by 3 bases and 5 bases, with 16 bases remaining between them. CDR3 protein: CSASLAGLLETQYF. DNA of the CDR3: TGCAGTGCTAGTTTGGCGGGGCTGTTGGAGACCCAGTACTTC.

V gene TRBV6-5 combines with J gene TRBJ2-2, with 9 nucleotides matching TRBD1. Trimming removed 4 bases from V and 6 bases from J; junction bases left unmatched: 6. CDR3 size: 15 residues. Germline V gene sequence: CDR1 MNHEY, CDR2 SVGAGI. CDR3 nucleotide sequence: TGTGCCAGCAGTTTCCGGGACAGGGCACCCGGGGAGCTGTTTTTT. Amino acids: CASSFRDRAPGELFF.

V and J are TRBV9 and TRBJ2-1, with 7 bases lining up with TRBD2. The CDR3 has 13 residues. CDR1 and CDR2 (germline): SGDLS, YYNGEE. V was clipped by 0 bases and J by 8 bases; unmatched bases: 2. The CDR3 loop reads CASSVEGRDEQFF. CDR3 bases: TGTGCCAGCAGCGTAGAGGGGAGGGATGAGCAGTTCTTC.